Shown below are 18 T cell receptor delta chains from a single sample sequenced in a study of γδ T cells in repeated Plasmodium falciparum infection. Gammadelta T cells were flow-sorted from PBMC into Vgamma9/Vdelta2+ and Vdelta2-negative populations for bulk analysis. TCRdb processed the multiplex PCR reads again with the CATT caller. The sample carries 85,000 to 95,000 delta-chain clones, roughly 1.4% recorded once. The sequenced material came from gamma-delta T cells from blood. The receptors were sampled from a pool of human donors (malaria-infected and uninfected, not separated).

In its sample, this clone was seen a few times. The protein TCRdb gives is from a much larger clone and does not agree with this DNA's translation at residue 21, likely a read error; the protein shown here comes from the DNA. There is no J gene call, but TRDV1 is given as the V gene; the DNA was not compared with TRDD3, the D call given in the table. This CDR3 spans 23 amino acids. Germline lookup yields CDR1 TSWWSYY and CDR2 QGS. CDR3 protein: CALGRPSETWGIKLTSYTDKPIF. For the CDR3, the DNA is TGTGCTCTTGGGAGGCCTTCGGAGACCTGGGGGATAAAGCTTACGTCCTACACCGATAAACCCATCTTT.

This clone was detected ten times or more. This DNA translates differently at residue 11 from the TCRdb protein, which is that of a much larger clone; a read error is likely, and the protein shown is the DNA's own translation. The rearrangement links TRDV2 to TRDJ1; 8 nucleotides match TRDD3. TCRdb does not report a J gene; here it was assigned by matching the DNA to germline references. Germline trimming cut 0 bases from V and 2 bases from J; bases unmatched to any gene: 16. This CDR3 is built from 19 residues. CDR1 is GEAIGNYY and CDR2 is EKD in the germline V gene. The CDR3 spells CACDTVGDPPQRRTDKLIF. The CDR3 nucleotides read TGTGCCTGTGACACCGTGGGGGATCCCCCTCAGAGGAGGACCGATAAACTCATCTTT.

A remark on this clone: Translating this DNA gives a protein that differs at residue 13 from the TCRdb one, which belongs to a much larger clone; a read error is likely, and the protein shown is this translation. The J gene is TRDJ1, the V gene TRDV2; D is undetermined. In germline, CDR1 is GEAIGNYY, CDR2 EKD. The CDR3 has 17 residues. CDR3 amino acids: CACDTLTPMKNTEKLIF. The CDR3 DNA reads TGTGCCTGTGACACCCTAACTCCGATGAAGAACACCGAAAAACTCATCTTT.

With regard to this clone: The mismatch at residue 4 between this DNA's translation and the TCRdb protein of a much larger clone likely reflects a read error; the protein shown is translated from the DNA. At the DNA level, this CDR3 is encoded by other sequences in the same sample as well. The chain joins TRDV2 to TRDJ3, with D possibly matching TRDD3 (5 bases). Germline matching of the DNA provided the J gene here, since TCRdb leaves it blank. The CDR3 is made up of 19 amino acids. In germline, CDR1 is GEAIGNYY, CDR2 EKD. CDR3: CACGTIGGAGSWDTRQMFF. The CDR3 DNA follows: TGTGCCTGTGGCACCATCGGGGGGGCGGGTTCGTGGGACACCCGACAGATGTTTTTC.

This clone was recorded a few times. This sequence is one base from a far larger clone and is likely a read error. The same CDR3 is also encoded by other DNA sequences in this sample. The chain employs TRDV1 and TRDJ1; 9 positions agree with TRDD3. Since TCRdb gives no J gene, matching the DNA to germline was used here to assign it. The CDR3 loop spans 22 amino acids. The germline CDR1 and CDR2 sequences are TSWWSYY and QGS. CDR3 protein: CALGVFFRSRGILGSRSDKLIF. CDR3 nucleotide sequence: TGTGCCCTTGGGGTATTCTTCCGGAGTCGGGGGATACTCGGCTCACGAAGCGATAAACTCATCTTT.

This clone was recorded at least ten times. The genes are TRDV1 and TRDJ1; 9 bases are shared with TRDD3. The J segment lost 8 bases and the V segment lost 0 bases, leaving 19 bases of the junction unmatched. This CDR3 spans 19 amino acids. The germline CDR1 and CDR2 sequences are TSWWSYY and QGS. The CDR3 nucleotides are TGTGCTCTTGGGGAACTGGGGGGGACGGTCTACTGGGGGACGACAAAACTCATCTTT. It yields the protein CALGELGGTVYWGTTKLIF.

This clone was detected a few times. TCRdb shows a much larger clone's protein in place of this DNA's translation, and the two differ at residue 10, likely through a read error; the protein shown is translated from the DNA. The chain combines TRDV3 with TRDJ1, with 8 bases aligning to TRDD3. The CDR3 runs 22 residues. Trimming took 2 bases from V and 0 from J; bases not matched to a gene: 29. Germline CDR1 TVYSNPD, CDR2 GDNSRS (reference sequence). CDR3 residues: CAFYPVPSLRRGYLSYTDKLIF. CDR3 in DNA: TGTGCCTTTTATCCGGTCCCCTCACTAAGAAGGGGATACCTCAGCTACACCGATAAACTCATCTTT.

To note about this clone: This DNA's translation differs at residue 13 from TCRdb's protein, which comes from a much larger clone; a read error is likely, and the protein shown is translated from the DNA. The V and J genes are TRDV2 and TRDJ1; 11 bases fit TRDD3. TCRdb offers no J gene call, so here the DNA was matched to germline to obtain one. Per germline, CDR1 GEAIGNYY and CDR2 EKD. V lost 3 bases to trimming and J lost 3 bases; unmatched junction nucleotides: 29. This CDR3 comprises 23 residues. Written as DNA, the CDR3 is TGTGCCTGTGACCCACGGATACTACTTCCTCCTTGTGCTGGGGGATACATCGCCGATAAACTCATCTTT. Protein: CACDPRILLPPCAGGYIADKLIF.

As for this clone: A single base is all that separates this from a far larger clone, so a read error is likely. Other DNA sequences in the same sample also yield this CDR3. The CDR3 spells CACDTGVNPPNSWDTRQMFF. CDR3 nucleotides: TGTGCCTGTGACACCGGGGTCAATCCTCCCAACTCCTGGGACACCCGACAGATGTTTTTC. J is TRDJ3 and V is TRDV2; no firm D call. In the absence of a J gene in TCRdb, the DNA was matched to germline to assign it here. Trimming cost V 0 bases and J 0 bases, with 17 bases left between them. Germline assignment: CDR1 GEAIGNYY and CDR2 EKD. The CDR3 sequence is 20 residues long.

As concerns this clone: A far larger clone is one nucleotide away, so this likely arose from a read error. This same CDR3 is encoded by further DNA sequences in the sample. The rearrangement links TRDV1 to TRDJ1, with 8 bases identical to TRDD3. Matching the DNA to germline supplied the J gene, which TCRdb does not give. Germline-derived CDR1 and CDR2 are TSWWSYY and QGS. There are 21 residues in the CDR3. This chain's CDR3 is CALALLGLFRSEGILSDKLIF. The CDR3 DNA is TGTGCCCTTGCCTTATTGGGTCTCTTCCGTTCGGAGGGGATACTTAGCGATAAACTCATCTTT.

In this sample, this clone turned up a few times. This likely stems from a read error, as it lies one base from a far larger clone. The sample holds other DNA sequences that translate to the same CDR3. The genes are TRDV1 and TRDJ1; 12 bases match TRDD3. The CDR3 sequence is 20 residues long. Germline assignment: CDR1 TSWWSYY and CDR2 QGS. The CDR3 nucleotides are TGTGCTCTTGGGGACCTGAGTCTGTCGTGTACTGGGGGATACACCGATAAGCTCATCTTT. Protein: CALGDLSLSCTGGYTDKLIF.

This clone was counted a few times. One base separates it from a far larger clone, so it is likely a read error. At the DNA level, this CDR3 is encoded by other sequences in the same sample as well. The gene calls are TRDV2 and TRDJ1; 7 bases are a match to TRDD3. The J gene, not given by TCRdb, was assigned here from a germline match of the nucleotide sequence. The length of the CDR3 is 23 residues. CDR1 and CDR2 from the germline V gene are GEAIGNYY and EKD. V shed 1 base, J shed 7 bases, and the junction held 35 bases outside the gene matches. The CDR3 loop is CACDTVILTTSRTGDPSRGKLIF. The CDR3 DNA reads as TGTGCCTGTGACACTGTCATTCTCACTACCTCACGTACTGGGGACCCTAGTAGGGGTAAACTCATCTTT.

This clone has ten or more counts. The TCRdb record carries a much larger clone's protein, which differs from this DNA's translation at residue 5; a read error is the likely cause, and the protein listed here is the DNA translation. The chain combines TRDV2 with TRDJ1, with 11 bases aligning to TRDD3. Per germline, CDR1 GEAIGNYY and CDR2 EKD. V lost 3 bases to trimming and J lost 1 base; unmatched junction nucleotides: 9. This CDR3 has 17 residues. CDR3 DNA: TGTGCCTGTGACGGTTTACTGGGGGATATATCCACCGATAAACTCATCTTT. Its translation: CACDGLLGDISTDKLIF.

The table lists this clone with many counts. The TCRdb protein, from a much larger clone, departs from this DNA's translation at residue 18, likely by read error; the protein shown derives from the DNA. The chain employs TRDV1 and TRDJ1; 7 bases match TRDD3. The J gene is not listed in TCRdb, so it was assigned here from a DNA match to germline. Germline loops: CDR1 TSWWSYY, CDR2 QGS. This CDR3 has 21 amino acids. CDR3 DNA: TGTGCTCTTGGGGAAAGTCATCCTCCTGTACTGGGGAGGGTCTACACCGATAGACTCATCTTT. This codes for CALGESHPPVLGRVYTDRLIF.

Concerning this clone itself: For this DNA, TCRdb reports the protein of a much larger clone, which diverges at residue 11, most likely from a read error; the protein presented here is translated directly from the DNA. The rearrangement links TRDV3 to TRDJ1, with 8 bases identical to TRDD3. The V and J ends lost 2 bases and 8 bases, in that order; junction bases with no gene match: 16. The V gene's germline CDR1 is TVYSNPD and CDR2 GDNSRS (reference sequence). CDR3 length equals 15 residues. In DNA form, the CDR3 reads TGTGCCTTTTCCCAGCTCTTGCGGGGATACAACAAACTCATCTTT. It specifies CAFSQLLRGYNKLIF.

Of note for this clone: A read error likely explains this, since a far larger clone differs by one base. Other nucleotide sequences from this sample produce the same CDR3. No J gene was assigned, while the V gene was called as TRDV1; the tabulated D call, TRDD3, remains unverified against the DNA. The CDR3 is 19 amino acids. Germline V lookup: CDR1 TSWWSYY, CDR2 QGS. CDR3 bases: TGTGCTCTTGGGGAGTCCCTATTCCTCTGGGGGATTGAGACCGATAAACTTATCTTT. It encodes CALGESLFLWGIETDKLIF.

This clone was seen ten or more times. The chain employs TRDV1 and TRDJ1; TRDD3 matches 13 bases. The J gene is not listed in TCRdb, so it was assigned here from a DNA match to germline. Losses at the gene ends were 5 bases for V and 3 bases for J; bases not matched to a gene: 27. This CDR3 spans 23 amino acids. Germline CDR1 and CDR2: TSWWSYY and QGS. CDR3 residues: CALGLFPTLGYWGIRWGADKLIF. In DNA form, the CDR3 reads TGTGCTCTTGGGCTTTTTCCCACCTTAGGGTACTGGGGGATACGCTGGGGCGCCGATAAACTCATCTTT.

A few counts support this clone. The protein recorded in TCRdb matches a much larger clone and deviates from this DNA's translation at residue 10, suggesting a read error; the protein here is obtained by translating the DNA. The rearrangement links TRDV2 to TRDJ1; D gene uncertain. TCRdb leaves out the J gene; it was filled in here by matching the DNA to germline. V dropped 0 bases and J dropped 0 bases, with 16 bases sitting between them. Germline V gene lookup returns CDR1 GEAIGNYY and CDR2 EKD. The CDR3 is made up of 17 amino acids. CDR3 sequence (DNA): TGTGCCTGTGACACCGCCGGGGTTCTCCTGTACACCGATAAACTCATCTTT. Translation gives CACDTAGVLLYTDKLIF.